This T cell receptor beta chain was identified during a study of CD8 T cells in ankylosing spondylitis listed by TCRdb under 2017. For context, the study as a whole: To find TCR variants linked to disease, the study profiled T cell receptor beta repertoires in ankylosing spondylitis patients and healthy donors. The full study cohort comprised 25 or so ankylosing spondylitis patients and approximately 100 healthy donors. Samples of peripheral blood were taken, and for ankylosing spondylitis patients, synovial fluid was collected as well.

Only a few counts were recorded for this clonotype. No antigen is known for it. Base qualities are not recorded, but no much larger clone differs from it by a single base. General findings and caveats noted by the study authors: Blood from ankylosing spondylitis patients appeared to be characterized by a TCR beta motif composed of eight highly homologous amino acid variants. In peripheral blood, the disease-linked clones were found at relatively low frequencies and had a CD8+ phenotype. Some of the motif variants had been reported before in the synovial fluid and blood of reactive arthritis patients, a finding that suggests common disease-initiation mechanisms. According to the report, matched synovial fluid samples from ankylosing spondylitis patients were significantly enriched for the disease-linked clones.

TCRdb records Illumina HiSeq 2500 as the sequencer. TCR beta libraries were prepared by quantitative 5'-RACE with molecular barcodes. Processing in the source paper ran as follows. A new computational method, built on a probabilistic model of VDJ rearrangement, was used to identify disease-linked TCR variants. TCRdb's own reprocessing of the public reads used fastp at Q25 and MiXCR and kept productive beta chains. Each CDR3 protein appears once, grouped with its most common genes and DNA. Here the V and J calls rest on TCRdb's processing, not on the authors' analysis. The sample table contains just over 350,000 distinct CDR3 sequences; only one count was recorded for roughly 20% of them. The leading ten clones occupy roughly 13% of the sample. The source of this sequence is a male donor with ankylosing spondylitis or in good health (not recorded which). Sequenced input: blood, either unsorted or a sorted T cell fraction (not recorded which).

The sequenced DNA: TGTGCCACAACCGAGCGTGATCCCGGGGAGCTGTTTTTT. Its protein product is CATTERDPGELFF. Here the chain combines TRBV10-3 and TRBJ2-2; no confident D gene assignment can be made. CDR1 ENHRY and CDR2 SYGVKD were looked up in the germline V gene. The CDR3 runs 13 residues from the cysteine to the phenylalanine. Kept here is only the CDR3 DNA, which spans 39 bases and is read in frame from base 1. V is cut by 10 bases and J by 6 bases, and the space between the germline ends is 15 bases.